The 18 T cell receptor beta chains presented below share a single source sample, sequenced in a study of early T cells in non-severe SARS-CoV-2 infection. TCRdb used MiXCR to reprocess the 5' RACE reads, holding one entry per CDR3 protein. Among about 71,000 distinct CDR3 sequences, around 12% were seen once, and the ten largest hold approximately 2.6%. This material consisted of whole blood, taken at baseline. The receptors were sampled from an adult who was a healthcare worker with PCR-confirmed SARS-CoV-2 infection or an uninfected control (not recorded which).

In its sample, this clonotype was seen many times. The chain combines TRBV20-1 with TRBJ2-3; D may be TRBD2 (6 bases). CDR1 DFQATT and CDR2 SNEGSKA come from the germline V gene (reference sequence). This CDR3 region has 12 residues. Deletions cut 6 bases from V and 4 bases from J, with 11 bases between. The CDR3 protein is CSAAGRADTQYF. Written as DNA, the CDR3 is TGCAGTGCGGCGGGGCGCGCAGATACGCAGTATTTT.

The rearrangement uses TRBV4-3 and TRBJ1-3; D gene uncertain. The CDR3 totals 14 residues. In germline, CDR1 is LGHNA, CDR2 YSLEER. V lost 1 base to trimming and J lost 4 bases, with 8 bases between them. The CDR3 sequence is CASSQGGAGNTIYF. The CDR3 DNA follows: TGCGCCAGCAGCCAAGGGGGTGCCGGAAACACCATATATTTT.

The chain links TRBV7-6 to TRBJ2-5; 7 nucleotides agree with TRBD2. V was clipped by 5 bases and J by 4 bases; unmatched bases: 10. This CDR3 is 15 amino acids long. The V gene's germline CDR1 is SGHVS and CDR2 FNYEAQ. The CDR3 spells CASSPGRPGLETQYF. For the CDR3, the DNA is TGTGCCAGCAGCCCCGGGAGGCCAGGTTTAGAGACCCAGTACTTC.

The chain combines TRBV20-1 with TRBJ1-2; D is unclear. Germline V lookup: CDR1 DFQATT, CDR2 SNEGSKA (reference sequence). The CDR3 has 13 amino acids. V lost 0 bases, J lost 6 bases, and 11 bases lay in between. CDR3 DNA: TGCAGTGCTAGAGATCCCCCCATCCATGGCTACACCTTC. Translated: CSARDPPIHGYTF.

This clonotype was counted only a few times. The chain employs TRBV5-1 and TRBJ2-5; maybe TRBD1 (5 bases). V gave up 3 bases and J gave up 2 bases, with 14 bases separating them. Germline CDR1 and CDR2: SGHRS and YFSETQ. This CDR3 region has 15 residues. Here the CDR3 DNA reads TGCGCCAGCAGCTGGGGCGGCTCAGGACAAGAGACCCAGTACTTC. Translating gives CASSWGGSGQETQYF.

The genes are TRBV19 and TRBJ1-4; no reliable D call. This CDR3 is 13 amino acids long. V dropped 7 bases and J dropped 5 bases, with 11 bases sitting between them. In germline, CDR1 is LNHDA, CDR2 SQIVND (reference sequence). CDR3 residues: CASIRTPNEKLFF. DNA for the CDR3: TGTGCCAGTATCAGAACCCCGAATGAAAAACTGTTTTTT.

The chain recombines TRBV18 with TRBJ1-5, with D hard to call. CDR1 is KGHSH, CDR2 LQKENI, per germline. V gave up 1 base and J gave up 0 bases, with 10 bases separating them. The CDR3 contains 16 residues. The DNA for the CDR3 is TGTGCCAGCTCACCACGGGCACGAGATAGCAATCAGCCCCAGCATTTT. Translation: CASSPRARDSNQPQHF.

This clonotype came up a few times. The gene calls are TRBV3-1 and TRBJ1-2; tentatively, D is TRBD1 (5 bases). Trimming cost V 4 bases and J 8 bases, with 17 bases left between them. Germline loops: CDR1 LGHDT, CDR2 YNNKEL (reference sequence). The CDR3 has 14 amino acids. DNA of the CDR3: TGTGCCAGCAGCCCATATCGGAGGGGAGGAGGCTACACCTTC. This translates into CASSPYRRGGGYTF.

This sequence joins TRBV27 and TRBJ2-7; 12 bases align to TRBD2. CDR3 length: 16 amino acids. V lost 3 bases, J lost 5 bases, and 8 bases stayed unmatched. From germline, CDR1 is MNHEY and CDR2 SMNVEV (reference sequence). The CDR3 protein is CASSFSGLAGYDEQYF. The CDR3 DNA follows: TGTGCCAGCAGTTTTTCTGGACTAGCGGGGTACGACGAGCAGTACTTC.

The CDR3 region is CASSPQGSSYNSPLHF. The CDR3 nucleotides read TGTGCCAGCAGCCCACAGGGGAGCTCCTATAATTCACCCCTCCACTTT. J is TRBJ1-6 and V is TRBV7-9; TRBD1 matches at 7 bases. V shed 5 bases and J 0 bases; nucleotides not matched to a gene: 4. Germline lookup yields CDR1 SEHNR and CDR2 FQNEAQ (reference sequence). The CDR3 sequence is 16 residues long.

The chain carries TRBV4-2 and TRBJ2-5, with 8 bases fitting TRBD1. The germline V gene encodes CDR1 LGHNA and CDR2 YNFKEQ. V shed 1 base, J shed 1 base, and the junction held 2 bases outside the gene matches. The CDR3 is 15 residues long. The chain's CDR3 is CASSQGGTGQETQYF. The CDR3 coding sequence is TGTGCCAGCAGCCAAGGTGGGACAGGCCAAGAGACCCAGTACTTC.

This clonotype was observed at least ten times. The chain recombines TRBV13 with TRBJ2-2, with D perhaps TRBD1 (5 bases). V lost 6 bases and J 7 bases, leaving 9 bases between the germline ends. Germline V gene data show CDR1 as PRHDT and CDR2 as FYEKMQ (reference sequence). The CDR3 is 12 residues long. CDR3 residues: CASSSRGGELFF. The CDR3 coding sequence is TGTGCCAGCAGTTCTAGGGGCGGGGAGCTGTTTTTT. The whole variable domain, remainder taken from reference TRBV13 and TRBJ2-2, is AAGVIQSPRHLIKEKRETATLKCYPIPRHDTVYWYQQGPGQDPQFLISFYEKMQSDKGSIPDRFSAQQFSDYHSELNMSSLELGDSALYFCASSSRGGELFFGEGSRLTVL.

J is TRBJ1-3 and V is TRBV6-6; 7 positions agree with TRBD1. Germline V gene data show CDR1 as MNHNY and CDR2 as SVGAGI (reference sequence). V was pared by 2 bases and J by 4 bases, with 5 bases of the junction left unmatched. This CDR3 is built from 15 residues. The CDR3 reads CASSYDGTVGNTIYF. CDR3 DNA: TGTGCCAGCAGTTACGATGGGACAGTCGGAAACACCATATATTTT.

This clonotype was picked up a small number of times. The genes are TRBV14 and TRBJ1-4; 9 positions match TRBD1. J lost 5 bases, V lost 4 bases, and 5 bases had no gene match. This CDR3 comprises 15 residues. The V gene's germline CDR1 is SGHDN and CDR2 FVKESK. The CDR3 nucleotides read TGTGCCAGCAGCCCAACAGGGGGCAGGAATGAAAAACTGTTTTTT. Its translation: CASSPTGGRNEKLFF. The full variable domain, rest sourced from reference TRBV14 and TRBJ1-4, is EAGVTQFPSHSVIEKGQTVTLRCDPISGHDNLYWYRRVMGKEIKFLLHFVKESKQDESGMPNNRFLAERTGGTYSTLKVQPAELEDSGVYFCASSPTGGRNEKLFFGSGTQLSVL.

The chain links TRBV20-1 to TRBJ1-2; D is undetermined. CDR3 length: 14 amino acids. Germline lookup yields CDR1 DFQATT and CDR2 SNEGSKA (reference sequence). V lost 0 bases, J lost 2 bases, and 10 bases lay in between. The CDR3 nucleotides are TGCAGTGCTAGAGAACCCACGGGGAACTATGGCTACACCTTC. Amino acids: CSAREPTGNYGYTF.

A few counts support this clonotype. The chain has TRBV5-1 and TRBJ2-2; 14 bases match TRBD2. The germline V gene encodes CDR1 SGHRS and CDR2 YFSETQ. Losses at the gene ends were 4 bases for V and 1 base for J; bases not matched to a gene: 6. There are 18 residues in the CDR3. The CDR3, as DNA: TGCGCCAGCAGCCCCTGGACTAGCGGGGGGATGAACACCGGGGAGCTGTTTTTT. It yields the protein CASSPWTSGGMNTGELFF.

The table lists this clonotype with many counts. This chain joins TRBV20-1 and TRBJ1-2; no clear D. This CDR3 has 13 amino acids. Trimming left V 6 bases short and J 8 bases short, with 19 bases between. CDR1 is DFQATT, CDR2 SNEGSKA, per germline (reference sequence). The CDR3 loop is CSAPSGRLKGYTF. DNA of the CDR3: TGCAGTGCCCCCTCCGGCAGGTTGAAGGGCTACACCTTC.

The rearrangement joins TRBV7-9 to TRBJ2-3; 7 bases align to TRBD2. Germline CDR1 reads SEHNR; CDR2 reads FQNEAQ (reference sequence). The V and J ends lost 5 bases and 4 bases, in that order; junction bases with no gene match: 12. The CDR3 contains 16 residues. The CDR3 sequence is CASSIGLGLLADTQYF. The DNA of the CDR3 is TGTGCCAGCAGCATCGGACTAGGATTGTTAGCAGATACGCAGTATTTT.